This is a list of T cell receptor beta chains from one sample in a study of blood T cell repertoires in COVID-19. Only in-frame clones appear in the TCRdb table, and some are missing; sequencing was by immunoSEQ multiplex PCR. The data show approximately 290,000 clones, approximately 85% seen once. The sample consisted of PBMCs or T cells enriched from blood (not recorded which). These receptors all stem from a woman aged 25 to 39 who had recovered from COVID-19. The CDR3 runs from the conserved cysteine through the conserved F or W. The order of the fields is clone size, V gene, CDR3 length, J gene, D gene, CDR3 protein, CDR3 DNA. D genes are given only for firm matches. The size entry is marked missing in some rows and otherwise reads once, few, many or a size class.

>NA|TRBV7-6|16|TRBJ2-7|TRBD1
CASSLDGRGNNYEQYF
TGTGCCAGCAGCTTAGACGGCAGGGGGAATAACTACGAGCAGTACTTC
>NA|TRBV19|17|TRBJ1-2|NA
CASSMWAGGISDYGYTF
TGTGCCAGTAGTATGTGGGCGGGGGGGATCTCGGATTATGGCTACACCTTC
>NA|TRBV5-4|15|TRBJ2-7|TRBD1
CASSPDRGISYEQYF
TGTGCCAGCAGTCCAGACAGGGGGATCTCCTACGAGCAGTACTTC
>NA|TRBV13|15|TRBJ2-1|NA
CASSPGVSSYNEQFF
TGTGCCAGCAGCCCCGGGGTTAGCTCCTACAATGAGCAGTTCTTC
>NA|TRBV4-1|21|TRBJ2-3|NA
CASSQDGGTSSRGPSGDTQYF
TGCGCCAGCAGCCAAGATGGTGGGACTTCAAGTCGTGGCCCCTCGGGAGATACGCAGTATTTT
>NA|TRBV27|15|TRBJ1-5|NA
CASRADSTGGQPQHF
TGTGCCAGCAGAGCGGACAGCACGGGTGGTCAGCCCCAGCATTTT
>NA|TRBV7-8|14|TRBJ1-4|NA
CASSLGTGNEKLFF
TGTGCCAGCAGCTTAGGAACAGGGAATGAAAAACTGTTTTTT
>NA|TRBV7-7|15|TRBJ2-3|TRBD1
CASRHEGGLADTQYF
TGTGCCAGCAGACATGAAGGGGGCCTCGCAGATACGCAGTATTTT
>NA|TRBV2|14|TRBJ1-5|NA
CASSSKQGNQPQHF
TGTGCCAGCAGTTCTAAACAGGGTAATCAGCCCCAGCATTTT
>NA|TRBV21-1|16|TRBJ2-6|NA
CASSPQGVSGANVLTF
TGTGCCAGCAGTCCCCAAGGGGTCTCTGGGGCCAACGTCCTGACTTTC
>NA|TRBV7-9|17|TRBJ1-4|TRBD1
CASSSIRQGATNEKLFF
TGTGCCAGCAGCTCGATCCGACAGGGTGCAACTAATGAAAAACTGTTTTTT
>NA|TRBV9|15|TRBJ2-7|NA
CASSGSGASSYEQYF
TGTGCCAGCAGCGGTAGCGGAGCAAGCTCCTACGAGCAGTACTTC
>NA|TRBV4-2|14|TRBJ1-1|NA
CASSTGTMNTEAFF
TGTGCCAGCAGTACAGGTACAATGAACACTGAAGCTTTCTTT
>NA|TRBV5-1|15|TRBJ1-5|TRBD1
CASSFGDSLNQPQHF
TGCGCCAGCAGCTTCGGGGACAGCCTAAATCAGCCCCAGCATTTT
>NA|TRBV7-9|11|TRBJ1-2|NA
CASLAGGGYTF
TGTGCCAGCCTTGCGGGGGGTGGCTACACCTTC
>NA|TRBV14|17|TRBJ2-3|NA
CASSQDRFGAGSDTQYF
TGTGCCAGCAGCCAAGATCGGTTCGGGGCGGGATCAGATACGCAGTATTTT
>NA|TRBV28|12|TRBJ1-2|NA
CASSRQSYGYTF
TGTGCCAGCAGTCGACAGTCCTATGGCTACACCTTC
>NA|TRBV6-6|16|TRBJ1-5|NA
CASSYFPRVGNQPQHF
TGTGCCAGCAGTTACTTTCCCAGGGTTGGCAATCAGCCCCAGCATTTT
>NA|TRBV28|13|TRBJ2-5|NA
CASSLNGQETQYF
TGTGCCAGCAGTTTAAACGGTCAAGAGACCCAGTACTTC
>NA|TRBV5-1|15|TRBJ1-5|NA
CASSLGGDLHQPQHF
TGCGCCAGCAGCTTGGGCGGGGATCTGCATCAGCCCCAGCATTTT
>NA|TRBV28|13|TRBJ1-2|NA
CASSRTGNSGYTF
TGTGCCAGCAGTAGAACAGGGAATAGTGGCTACACCTTC
>NA|TRBV19|14|TRBJ2-3|TRBD1
CASSLGQNTDTQYF
TGTGCCAGTAGTTTGGGACAGAACACAGATACGCAGTATTTT
>NA|TRBV21-1|13|TRBJ1-5|NA
CASAGHRSSDQHF
TGTGCCAGCGCCGGACACAGGAGTTCAGACCAGCATTTT
>once|TRBV7-2|18|TRBJ2-4|TRBD2
CASSFTRGLAGVENIQYF
TGTGCCAGCAGCTTCACCAGAGGACTAGCGGGAGTTGAAAACATTCAGTACTTC
>once|TRBV28|12|TRBJ2-3|NA
CASQVVGGTQYF
TGTGCCAGCCAAGTGGTCGGGGGTACGCAGTATTTT